The subject of this entry is one T cell receptor (beta chain). The data are from a study of blood T cell repertoires in COVID-19. Study overall: The United States, Italy and Spain provided the acute and convalescent COVID-19 samples. PBMCs, B-cell-depleted T cells, or T cells were the source of the cDNA or gDNA that made up the material.

Germline values: CDR1 LGHDT, CDR2 YNNKEL (reference sequence). The CDR3 covers 14 residues. V was pared by 2 bases and J by 3 bases, with 11 bases between. Per the original methods: Amplification of reference gene primers was used by the study to estimate nucleated cell counts. Libraries were prepared by immunoSEQ multiplex PCR; TCRdb keeps only in-frame clonotypes and omits some of them. The DNA gave D and trimming, while V, J and clone size come from that table. The data contain about 210,000 clones, roughly 94% of them singletons. The specimen sequenced was peripheral blood. This chain connects TRBV3-1 (or the pseudogene TRBV3-2) to TRBJ2-7; perhaps TRBD1 as D (6 bases). The TCR was taken from a man aged 30-40 years with acute or convalescent COVID-19. The CDR3 DNA sequence: TGTGCCAGCAGCCAAAATAGGGGGTTCTACGAGCAGTACTTC. Its translation: CASSQNRGFYEQYF.